The rows below give T cell receptor beta chains drawn from one sample of a study of human T cells and chemical hapten exposure. MiXCR, applied by TCRdb to the 5' RACE reads, yields one record per CDR3 protein. The sample includes approximately 110,000 distinct CDR3 sequences, around a fifth of them seen just once. These receptors were collected from a human donor in good health. CDR3s include the opening cysteine and the closing phenylalanine or tryptophan. The D gene is left open where the match is weak. Rows may omit the clone size; those that give it use once, few, many or a size class.

J,D,V,size,CDR3,DNA
TRBJ2-7,TRBD2,TRBV12-5,few,CASGFWVGSGNSYEQYF,TGTGCTAGTGGTTTTTGGGTAGGTAGCGGGAACTCCTACGAGCAGTACTTC
TRBJ2-5,TRBD2,TRBV9,few,CASSPRPHGGGRETQYF,TGTGCCAGCAGCCCACGTCCCCATGGGGGGGGTAGAGAGACCCAGTACTTC
TRBJ2-7,TRBD2,TRBV27,few,CASSPSGKPYEQYF,TGTGCCAGCAGTCCTAGCGGGAAGCCCTACGAGCAGTACTTC
TRBJ1-2,TRBD1,TRBV6-1,-,CASSEAPGGALQNGYTF,TGTGCCAGCAGTGAAGCGCCAGGGGGGGCTCTACAGAATGGCTACACCTTC
TRBJ2-5,-,TRBV28,-,CASSLWGAQETQYF,TGTGCCAGCAGTTTATGGGGGGCACAAGAGACCCAGTACTTC
TRBJ1-2,TRBD1,TRBV3-1,-,CASSPRQGNTNYGYTF,TGTGCCAGCAGCCCCCGACAGGGAAATACTAACTATGGCTACACCTTC
TRBJ1-3,-,TRBV18,-,CASSQETPGPGNTIYF,TGTGCCAGCTCCCAAGAAACTCCGGGACCTGGAAACACCATATATTTT
TRBJ1-6,TRBD1,TRBV5-1,-,CASSLLADRGKSPLHF,TGCGCCAGCAGCTTGCTTGCGGACAGGGGGAAATCACCCCTCCACTTT
TRBJ2-5,-,TRBV12-3/TRBV12-4,few,CASSLQAQETQYF,TGTGCCAGCAGTTTACAGGCTCAAGAGACCCAGTACTTC
TRBJ1-1,-,TRBV11-2,few,CASSLAFSRNTEAFF,TGTGCCAGCAGCTTAGCGTTCTCCCGGAACACTGAAGCTTTCTTT
TRBJ1-2,-,TRBV24-1,-,CATSDRTGGNDGYTF,TGTGCCACCAGTGACAGAACGGGGGGCAATGATGGCTACACCTTC
TRBJ1-5,-,TRBV6-2/TRBV6-3,many,CASSPGRYSNQPQHF,TGTGCCAGCAGTCCCGGACGTTATAGCAATCAGCCCCAGCATTTT
TRBJ2-7,TRBD2,TRBV4-1,few,CASSQGGGTYAYEQYF,TGCGCCAGCAGCCAGGGGGGGGGTACCTACGCCTACGAGCAGTACTTC
TRBJ1-2,TRBD1,TRBV27,few,CASSLIQGGGYGYTF,TGTGCCAGCAGTTTAATCCAGGGGGGAGGCTATGGCTACACCTTC
TRBJ2-7,-,TRBV28,few,CASSLGGTLSYEQYF,TGTGCCAGCAGTTTAGGGGGGACGCTGTCCTACGAGCAGTACTTC
TRBJ1-6,TRBD1,TRBV5-1,-,CASSLDRGPHSPLHF,TGCGCCAGCAGCTTGGACAGGGGGCCGCATTCACCCCTCCACTTT
TRBJ2-1,-,TRBV7-8,few,CASSPSGRTYNEQFF,TGTGCCAGCAGCCCCTCCGGGAGAACCTACAATGAGCAGTTCTTC
TRBJ2-7,TRBD1,TRBV7-2,-,CASSEGQGTREQYF,TGTGCCAGCAGCGAAGGACAGGGGACGAGAGAGCAGTACTTC
TRBJ2-3,-,TRBV7-3,-,CASSSYGVSTDTQYF,TGTGCCAGCAGCTCTTACGGAGTTAGCACAGATACGCAGTATTTT
TRBJ2-3,-,TRBV28,-,CASSPGTRRDTQYF,TGTGCCAGCAGCCCCGGGACTCGTCGAGATACGCAGTATTTT
TRBJ2-7,TRBD2,TRBV3-1,-,CASSPLAGGFSEQYF,TGTGCCAGCAGCCCGTTAGCGGGAGGTTTTTCCGAGCAGTACTTC
TRBJ2-3,-,TRBV28,-,CASSLSNGGDTQYF,TGTGCCAGCAGTTTATCCAACGGAGGGGATACGCAGTATTTT
TRBJ2-7,-,TRBV12-3/TRBV12-4,few,CASSFTASYEQYF,TGTGCCAGCAGTTTTACGGCCTCCTACGAGCAGTACTTC
TRBJ2-7,-,TRBV14,-,CASSLRGTEQYF,TGTGCCAGCAGCTTAAGAGGTACCGAGCAGTACTTC
TRBJ1-1,-,TRBV6-5,few,CASSYTRGGGTEAFF,TGTGCCAGCAGTTACACTAGGGGAGGGGGCACTGAAGCTTTCTTT
TRBJ1-1,-,TRBV7-9,-,CASSLGAGKMNTEAFF,TGTGCCAGCAGCTTAGGGGCAGGAAAAATGAACACTGAAGCTTTCTTT
TRBJ2-3,-,TRBV6-5,-,CASSRDFTDTQYF,TGTGCCAGCAGCCGGGATTTCACAGATACGCAGTATTTT
TRBJ2-1,TRBD2,TRBV9,many,CASSVGSGRSNEQFF,TGTGCCAGCAGCGTAGGGAGCGGGAGGTCAAATGAGCAGTTCTTC
TRBJ1-2,-,TRBV28,few,CASTPGGATSYGYTF,TGTGCCAGCACCCCCGGAGGGGCCACCTCCTATGGCTACACCTTC